Below are 6 T cell receptor beta chains sequenced from a single sample in a study of blood T cells in healthy people across ages. A sample-barcoded 5' primer and a J-beta primer mix were used in a second PCR of roughly 7 to 11 cycles. TCRdb redid the calling of the 5' RACE reads with MiXCR, one entry per CDR3 protein. Among 1,800,000 or so distinct CDR3 sequences listed, approximately 40% were seen once. Sequencing was done on a sample of blood. The receptors come from a human donor in good health.

V usage is TRBV29-1 and J usage is TRBJ2-7, with 10 nucleotides matching TRBD1. CDR3 length: 15 residues. Per germline, CDR1 SQVTM and CDR2 ANQGSEA. The junction had 6 bases not matched to a gene; V was cut back by 1 base and J by 3 bases. CDR3 protein: CSVEVPGTGDYEQYF. Here the CDR3 DNA reads TGCAGCGTTGAAGTCCCCGGGACAGGGGACTACGAGCAGTACTTC.

This clonotype was detected only a few times. The chain recombines TRBV6-6 with TRBJ2-3; no reliable D call. Trimming shortened V by 3 bases and J by 2 bases, and 12 bases separated the two germline ends. CDR3 length: 15 amino acids. The germline CDR1 and CDR2 sequences are MNHNY and SVGAGI (reference sequence). CDR3 nucleotides: TGTGCCAGCAGTTATATTCAGACCGACACAGATACGCAGTATTTT. Protein product: CASSYIQTDTDTQYF.

The rearrangement uses TRBV7-2 and TRBJ2-2; D uncertain. CDR1 SGHTA and CDR2 FQGNSA come from the germline V gene. The CDR3 covers 14 residues. Deletions cut 2 bases from V and 2 bases from J, with 6 bases between. The CDR3 DNA reads TGTGCCAGCAGCTTACACTTTAACACCGGGGAGCTGTTTTTT. This sequence encodes CASSLHFNTGELFF.

This clonotype is a singleton in its sample. The genes are TRBV7-2 and TRBJ1-4; D gene ambiguous. Germline assignment: CDR1 SGHTA and CDR2 FQGNSA. Trimming shortened V by 4 bases and J by 0 bases, and 12 bases separated the two germline ends. The CDR3 spans 16 residues. The CDR3 nucleotides are TGTGCCAGCAGCTCCCAATTCATTGCAACTAATGAAAAACTGTTTTTT. This sequence encodes CASSSQFIATNEKLFF.

The V gene is TRBV4-3, the J gene TRBJ2-1; TRBD2 is a possible D gene (5 bases). The CDR3 covers 15 residues. Trimming stripped 5 bases from V and 3 bases from J, with 14 bases between. Germline V gene lookup returns CDR1 LGHNA and CDR2 YSLEER. CDR3 residues: CASSYDTGNYNEQFF. CDR3 in DNA: TGCGCCAGCAGCTACGACACGGGAAACTACAATGAGCAGTTCTTC.

The chain carries TRBV7-2 and TRBJ2-7, with a weak D call TRBD2 (6 bases). Germline V gene sequence: CDR1 SGHTA, CDR2 FQGNSA. V lost 1 base and J lost 2, with 12 bases in between. The CDR3 has 15 amino acids. CDR3 protein: CASSLGGGSTYEQYF. CDR3 DNA sequence: TGTGCCAGCAGCTTAGGGGGAGGCTCTACCTACGAGCAGTACTTC.